The TCR beta chain described here comes from a study of cytomegalovirus exposure and HLA in healthy donors. Study at large: Earlier results showed roughly 120 million unique TCR beta sequences derived from approximately 170 million T cells.

To note about this clone: Its target is not known.

Germline values: CDR1 GTSNPN, CDR2 SVGIG (reference sequence). CDR3 length equals 13 residues. The junction had 2 bases not matched to a gene; V was cut back by 2 bases and J by 3 bases. The study's findings and limits: Segments of the TCR beta V type were, in most cases, productive about 87% or about 30% of the time in an earlier analysis. Associated with HLA alleles at 0.05 false discovery rate in a later analysis were approximately 17,000 TCR beta sequences. There were around 160 TCR beta chains listed as cytomegalovirus-associated.

PCR was performed using 60 Vbeta and 13 Jbeta primers. TCRdb's table, derived via immunoSEQ multiplex PCR, lists solely in-frame clones and lacks some. The sample lists 150,000 or so clones; 80% were seen once. The sequenced material came from PBMCs. V is TRBV30 and J is TRBJ2-3, with TRBD2 identical over 7 bases. The clonotype comes from a man in his thirties or forties in good health and CMV-seropositive. DNA of the CDR3: TGTGCCTGGAGTAGCGGGAAAACAGATACGCAGTATTTT. It encodes CAWSSGKTDTQYF.